This T cell receptor (beta chain) came from a study of preoperative IRX-2 immunotherapy in early breast cancer. Regarding treatment: preoperative locoregional IRX-2 cytokine immunotherapy. Preoperative locoregional IRX-2 cytokine immunotherapy was tested in the phase Ib source study. Measured with immunoSEQ multiplex PCR; TCRdb has only the in-frame clones, and not every one. The data show fewer than 9,500 clones, approximately 80% seen once. Germline CDR1 is SSHAT and CDR2 is FNYEAQ (reference sequence). Germline trimming cut 4 bases from V and 5 bases from J; bases unmatched to any gene: 11. The CDR3 is 17 amino acids.

This receptor was identified in a human donor with breast cancer. This sequence joins TRBV7-7 and TRBJ1-2, with TRBD1 matching over 12 bases. Sequenced material: tumor tissue, taken after IRX-2 immunotherapy. Here the CDR3 reads CASSSGTGGPLSYGYTF. DNA for the CDR3: TGTGCCAGCAGCTCGGGGACAGGGGGCCCTCTAAGTTATGGCTACACCTTC.